These T cell receptor beta chains were read from a single sample in a study of neurological immune-mediated disorders. MiXCR, applied by TCRdb to the 5' RACE reads, yields one record per CDR3 protein. This sample has approximately 70,000 distinct CDR3 sequences, with approximately 10% found just once. Sequencing input: PBMCs. The receptor set was obtained from a man between 25 and 39 years old in good health. CDR3s leave out the opening cysteine and the closing phenylalanine or tryptophan. Fields, in order: V gene, J gene, CDR3 protein.

TRBV11-3	TRBJ2-1	ASSPSGSAAYNEQF
TRBV5-1	TRBJ2-1	ASHLAGGDNEQF
TRBV18	TRBJ2-3	ASRDGSTDTQY
TRBV20-1	TRBJ2-5	SARMGQGKETQY
TRBV12-3/TRBV12-4	TRBJ2-7	ASSSRHLPRGYEQY
TRBV29-1	TRBJ2-3	SVESIGGPSTDTQY
TRBV12-5	TRBJ2-3	ASGLGTGGGDTQY
TRBV5-1	TRBJ2-7	ASSTRQGTYEQY
TRBV5-1	TRBJ2-1	ASSLVLAGVNEQF
TRBV5-1	TRBJ2-5	ASSLGQPETQY
TRBV18	TRBJ2-7	ASSPVSGSSYEQY
TRBV20-1	TRBJ1-2	SASVTNYGYT
TRBV30	TRBJ2-5	AWSDRWETQY
TRBV18	TRBJ1-1	AISPSNLPENTEAF
TRBV28	TRBJ2-5	ASSPGETSGETQY
TRBV27	TRBJ2-5	ASSYVGRGPGWETQY
TRBV28	TRBJ2-5	ASREKVGERGWETQY
TRBV20-1	TRBJ2-5	SALTGGAETQY
TRBV20-1	TRBJ1-6	SATAGGMNSPLH
TRBV20-1	TRBJ1-4	SARGTEGGNEKLF